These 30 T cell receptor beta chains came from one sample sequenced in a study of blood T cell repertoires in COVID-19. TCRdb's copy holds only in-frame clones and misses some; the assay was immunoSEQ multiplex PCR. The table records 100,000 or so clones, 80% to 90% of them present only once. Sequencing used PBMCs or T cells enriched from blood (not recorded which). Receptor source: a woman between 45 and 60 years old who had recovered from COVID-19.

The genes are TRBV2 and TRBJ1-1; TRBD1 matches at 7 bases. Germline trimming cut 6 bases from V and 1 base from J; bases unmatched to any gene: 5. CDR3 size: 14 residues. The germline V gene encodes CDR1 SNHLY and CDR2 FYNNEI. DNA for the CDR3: TGTGCCAGCAGGACGGGACAGACGAACACTGAAGCTTTCTTT. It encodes CASRTGQTNTEAFF. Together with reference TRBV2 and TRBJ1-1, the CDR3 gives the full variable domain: EPEVTQTPSHQVTQMGQEVILRCVPISNHLYFYWYRQILGQKVEFLVSFYNNEISEKSEIFDDQFSVERPDGSNFTLKIRSTKLEDSAMYFCASRTGQTNTEAFFGQGTRLTVV.

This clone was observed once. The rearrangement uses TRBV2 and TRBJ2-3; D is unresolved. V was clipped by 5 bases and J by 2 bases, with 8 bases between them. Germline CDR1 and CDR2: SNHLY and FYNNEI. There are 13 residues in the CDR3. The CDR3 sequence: CASSNLYTDTQYF. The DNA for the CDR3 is TGTGCCAGCAGTAACCTCTACACAGATACGCAGTATTTT.

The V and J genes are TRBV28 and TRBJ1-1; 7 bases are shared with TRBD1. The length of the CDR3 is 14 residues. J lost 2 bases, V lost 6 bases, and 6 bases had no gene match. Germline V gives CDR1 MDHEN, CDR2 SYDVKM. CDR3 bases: TGTGCCAGCAGACCAGGGACAGACAACACTGAAGCTTTCTTT. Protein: CASRPGTDNTEAFF.

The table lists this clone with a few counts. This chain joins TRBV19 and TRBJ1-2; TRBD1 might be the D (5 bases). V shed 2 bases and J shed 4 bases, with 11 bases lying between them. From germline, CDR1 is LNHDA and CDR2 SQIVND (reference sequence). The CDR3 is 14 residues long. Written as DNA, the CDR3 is TGTGCCAGTAGTATAAGGCAGGGCACCTATGGCTACACCTTC. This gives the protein CASSIRQGTYGYTF.

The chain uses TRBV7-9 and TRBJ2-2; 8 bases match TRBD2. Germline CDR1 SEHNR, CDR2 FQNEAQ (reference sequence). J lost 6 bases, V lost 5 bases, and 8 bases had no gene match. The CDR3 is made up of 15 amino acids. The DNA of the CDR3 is TGTGCCAGCAGCGCGACTAGCGCTACCTCCGGGGAGCTGTTTTTT. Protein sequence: CASSATSATSGELFF.

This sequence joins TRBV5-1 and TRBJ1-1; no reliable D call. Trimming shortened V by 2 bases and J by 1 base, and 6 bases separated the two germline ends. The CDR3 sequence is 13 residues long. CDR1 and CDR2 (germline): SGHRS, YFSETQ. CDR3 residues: CASSFVQNTEAFF. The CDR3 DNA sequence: TGCGCCAGCAGCTTTGTTCAGAACACTGAAGCTTTCTTT.

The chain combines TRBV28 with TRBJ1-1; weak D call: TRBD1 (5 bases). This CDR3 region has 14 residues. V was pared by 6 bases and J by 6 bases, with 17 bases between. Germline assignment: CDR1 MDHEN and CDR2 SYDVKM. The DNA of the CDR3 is TGTGCCAGCAGGTCGCCCGGGGGGGTGGCTGAAGCTTTCTTT. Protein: CASRSPGGVAEAFF.

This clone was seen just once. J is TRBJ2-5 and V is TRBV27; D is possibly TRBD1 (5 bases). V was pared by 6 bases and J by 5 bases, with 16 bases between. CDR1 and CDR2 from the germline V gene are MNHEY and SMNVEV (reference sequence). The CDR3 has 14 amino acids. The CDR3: CASSDSVNRETQYF. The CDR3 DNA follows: TGTGCCAGCAGCGACTCCGTAAACAGGGAGACCCAGTACTTC.

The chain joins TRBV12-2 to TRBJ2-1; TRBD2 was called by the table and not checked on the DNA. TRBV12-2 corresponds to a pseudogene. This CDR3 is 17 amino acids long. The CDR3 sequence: CASRPREKREGEVEQFF. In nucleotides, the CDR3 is TGTGCAAGTCGCCCAAGGGAGAAGCGGGAGGGGGAGGTTGAGCAGTTCTTC.

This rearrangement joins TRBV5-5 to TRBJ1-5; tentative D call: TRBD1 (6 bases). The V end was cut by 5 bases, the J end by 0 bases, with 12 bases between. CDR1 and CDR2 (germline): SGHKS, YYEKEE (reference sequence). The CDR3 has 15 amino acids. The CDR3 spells CASRQDRHSNQPQHF. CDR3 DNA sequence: TGTGCCAGCAGACAAGACAGGCATAGCAATCAGCCCCAGCATTTT.

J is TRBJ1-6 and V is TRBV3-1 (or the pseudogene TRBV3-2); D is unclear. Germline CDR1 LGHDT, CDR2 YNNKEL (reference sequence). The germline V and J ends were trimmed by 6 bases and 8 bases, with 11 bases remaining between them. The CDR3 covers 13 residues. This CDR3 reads CASSADGDSPLHF. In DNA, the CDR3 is TGTGCCAGCAGTGCGGACGGGGATTCACCCCTCCACTTT.

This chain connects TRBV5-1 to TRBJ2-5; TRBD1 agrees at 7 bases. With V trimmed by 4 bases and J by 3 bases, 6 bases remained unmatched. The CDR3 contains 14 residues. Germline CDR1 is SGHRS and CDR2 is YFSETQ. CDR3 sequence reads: CASSPTTGKETQYF. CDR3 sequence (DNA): TGCGCCAGCAGCCCAACGACAGGGAAAGAGACCCAGTACTTC.

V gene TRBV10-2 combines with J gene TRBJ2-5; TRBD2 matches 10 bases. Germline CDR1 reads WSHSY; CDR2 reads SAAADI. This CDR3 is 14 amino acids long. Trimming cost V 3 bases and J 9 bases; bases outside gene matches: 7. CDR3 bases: TGCGCCAGCAGTGAATCAGCGGGGGGGCCCCCCCAGTACTTC. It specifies CASSESAGGPPQYF.

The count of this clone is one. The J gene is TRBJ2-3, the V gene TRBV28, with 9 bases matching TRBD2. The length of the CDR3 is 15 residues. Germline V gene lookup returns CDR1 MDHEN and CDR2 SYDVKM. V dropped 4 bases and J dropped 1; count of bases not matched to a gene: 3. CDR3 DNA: TGTGCCAGCAGTTCGGAGCGGGGGGGCACAGATACGCAGTATTTT. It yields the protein CASSSERGGTDTQYF.

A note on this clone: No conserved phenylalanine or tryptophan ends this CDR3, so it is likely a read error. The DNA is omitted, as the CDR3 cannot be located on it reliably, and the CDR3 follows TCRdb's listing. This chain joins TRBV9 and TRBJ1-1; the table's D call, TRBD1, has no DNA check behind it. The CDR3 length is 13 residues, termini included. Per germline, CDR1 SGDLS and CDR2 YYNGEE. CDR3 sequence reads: CASSVNTGDNRKG.

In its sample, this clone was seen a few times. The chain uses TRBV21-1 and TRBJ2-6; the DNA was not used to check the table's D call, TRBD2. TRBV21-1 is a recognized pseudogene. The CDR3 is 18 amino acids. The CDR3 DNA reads TGTGCCACCCCCTGGACTAGCGGGGGTTCCTCTGGGGCCAACGTCCTGACTTTC. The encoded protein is CATPWTSGGSSGANVLTF.

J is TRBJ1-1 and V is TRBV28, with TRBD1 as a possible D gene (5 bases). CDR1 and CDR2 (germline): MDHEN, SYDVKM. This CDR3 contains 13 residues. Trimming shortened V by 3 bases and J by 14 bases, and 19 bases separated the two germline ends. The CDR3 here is CASSLAREQKVFF. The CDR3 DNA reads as TGTGCCAGCAGTTTGGCCAGGGAACAGAAAGTCTTCTTT.

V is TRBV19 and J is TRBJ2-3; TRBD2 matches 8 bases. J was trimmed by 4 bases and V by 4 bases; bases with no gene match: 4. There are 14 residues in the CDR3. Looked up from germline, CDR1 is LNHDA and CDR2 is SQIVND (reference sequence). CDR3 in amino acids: CASSTRGGPDTQYF. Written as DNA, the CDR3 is TGTGCCAGTAGTACCCGCGGGGGGCCAGATACGCAGTATTTT.

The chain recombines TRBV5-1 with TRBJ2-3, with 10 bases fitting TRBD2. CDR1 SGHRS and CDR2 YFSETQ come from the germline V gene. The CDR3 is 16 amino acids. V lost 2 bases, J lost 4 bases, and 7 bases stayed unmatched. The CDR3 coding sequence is TGCGCCAGCAGCTTAGCGGGGGGGCCGGGATCAGATACGCAGTATTTT. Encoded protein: CASSLAGGPGSDTQYF.

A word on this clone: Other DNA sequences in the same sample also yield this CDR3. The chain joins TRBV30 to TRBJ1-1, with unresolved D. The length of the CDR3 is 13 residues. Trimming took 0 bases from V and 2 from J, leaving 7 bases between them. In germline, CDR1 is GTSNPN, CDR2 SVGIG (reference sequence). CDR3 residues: CAWSVQLNTEAFF. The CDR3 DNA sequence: TGTGCCTGGAGTGTACAGCTTAACACTGAAGCTTTCTTT.

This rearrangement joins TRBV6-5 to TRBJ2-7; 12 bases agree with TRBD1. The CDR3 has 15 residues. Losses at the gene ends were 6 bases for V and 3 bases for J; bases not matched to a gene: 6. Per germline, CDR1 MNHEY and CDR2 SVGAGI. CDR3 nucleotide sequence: TGTGCCAGCAGCTCTGGGACAGGGGGCCTCTACGAGCAGTACTTC. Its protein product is CASSSGTGGLYEQYF.

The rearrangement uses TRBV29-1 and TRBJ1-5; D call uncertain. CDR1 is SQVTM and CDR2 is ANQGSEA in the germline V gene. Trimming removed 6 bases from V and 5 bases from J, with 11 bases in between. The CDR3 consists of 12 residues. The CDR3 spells CSVGGADQPQHF. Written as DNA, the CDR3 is TGCAGCGTCGGAGGTGCCGATCAGCCCCAGCATTTT.

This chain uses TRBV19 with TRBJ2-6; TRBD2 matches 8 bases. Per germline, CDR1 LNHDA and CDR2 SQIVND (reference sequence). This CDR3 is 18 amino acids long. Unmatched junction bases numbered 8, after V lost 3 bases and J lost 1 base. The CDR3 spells CASSIRGGFASGANVLTF. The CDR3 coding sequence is TGTGCCAGTAGTATTCGCGGGGGGTTTGCGTCTGGGGCCAACGTCCTGACTTTC.

CDR3 residues: CASSSGFLGQIYEQYF. In DNA form, the CDR3 reads TGCGCCAGCAGTTCCGGTTTTTTGGGACAGATCTACGAGCAGTACTTC. The V and J genes are TRBV5-1 and TRBJ2-7, with 7 bases matching TRBD1. Germline CDR1 reads SGHRS; CDR2 reads YFSETQ. Trimming took 5 bases from V and 3 from J; bases not matched to a gene: 14. The CDR3 covers 16 residues.

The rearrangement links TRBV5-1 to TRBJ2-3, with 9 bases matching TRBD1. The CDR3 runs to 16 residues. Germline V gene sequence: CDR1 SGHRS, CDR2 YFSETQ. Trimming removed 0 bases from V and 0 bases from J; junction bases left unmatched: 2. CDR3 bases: TGCGCCAGCAGCTTGGATGGGACAGGGAGCACAGATACGCAGTATTTT. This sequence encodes CASSLDGTGSTDTQYF.

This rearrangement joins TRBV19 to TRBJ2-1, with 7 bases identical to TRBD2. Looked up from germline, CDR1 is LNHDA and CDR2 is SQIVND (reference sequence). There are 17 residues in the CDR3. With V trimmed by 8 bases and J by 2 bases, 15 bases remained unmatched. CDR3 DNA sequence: TGTGCCAGTTCAACCCAAGCCTCTAGCGGTCCCTACAATGAGCAGTTCTTC. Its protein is CASSTQASSGPYNEQFF.

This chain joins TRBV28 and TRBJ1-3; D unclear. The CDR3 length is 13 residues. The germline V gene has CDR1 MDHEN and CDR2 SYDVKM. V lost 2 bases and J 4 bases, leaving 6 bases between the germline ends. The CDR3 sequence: CASSLQAGNTIYF. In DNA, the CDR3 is TGTGCCAGCAGTTTACAGGCGGGAAACACCATATATTTT. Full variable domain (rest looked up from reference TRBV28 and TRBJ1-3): DVKVTQSSRYLVKRTGEKVFLECVQDMDHENMFWYRQDPGLGLRLIYFSYDVKMKEKGDIPEGYSVSREKKERFSLILESASTNQTSMYLCASSLQAGNTIYFGEGSWLTVV.

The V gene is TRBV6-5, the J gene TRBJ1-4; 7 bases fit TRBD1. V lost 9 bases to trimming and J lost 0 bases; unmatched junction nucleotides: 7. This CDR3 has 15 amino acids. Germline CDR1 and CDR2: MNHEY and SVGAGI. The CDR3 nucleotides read TGTGCCAGGGGCCCACAGGGGCCAACTAATGAAAAACTGTTTTTT. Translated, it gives CARGPQGPTNEKLFF.

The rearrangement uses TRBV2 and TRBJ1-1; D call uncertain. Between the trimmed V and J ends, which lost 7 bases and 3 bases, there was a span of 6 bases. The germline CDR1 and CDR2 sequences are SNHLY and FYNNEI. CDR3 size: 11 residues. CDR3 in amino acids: CASKRDTEAFF. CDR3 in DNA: TGTGCCAGCAAGAGGGACACTGAAGCTTTCTTT.

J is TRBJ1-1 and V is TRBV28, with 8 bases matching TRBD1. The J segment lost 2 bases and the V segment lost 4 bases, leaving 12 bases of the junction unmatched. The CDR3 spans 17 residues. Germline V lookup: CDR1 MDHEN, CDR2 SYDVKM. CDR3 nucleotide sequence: TGTGCCAGCAGTTCACCCATGACCGGGACAGGTAACACTGAAGCTTTCTTT. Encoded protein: CASSSPMTGTGNTEAFF.